This T cell receptor beta chain was identified in a study of blood T cell repertoires in COVID-19. On the study more broadly: T cells, B-cell-depleted T cells, or PBMCs provided the cDNA or gDNA that served as material.

The repertoire was sequenced with immunoSEQ multiplex PCR; TCRdb's copy has only in-frame clones and lacks some. Of more than 95,000 clones in the sample, 87% were seen once. Sequenced: peripheral blood. This TCR came from a man between 45 and 60 years old with acute or convalescent COVID-19.

CDR3 region: CASSLAGTGIETQYF. DNA of the CDR3: TGTGCCAGCAGCTTAGCCGGGACAGGGATTGAGACCCAGTACTTC. The rearrangement links TRBV7-9 to TRBJ2-5; TRBD1 aligns across 9 bases. V shed 0 bases, J shed 5 bases, and the junction held 4 bases outside the gene matches. Looked up from germline, CDR1 is SEHNR and CDR2 is FQNEAQ (reference sequence). CDR3 size: 15 residues.